This T cell receptor (beta chain) was identified in a study of T cell responses to AZD1222 COVID-19 vaccine. Findings and limits, study-wide: Nearly half of spike-specific TCRs reportedly target unmutated variant regions. Repertoire sampling occurred only after the peak T cell response.

Method: immunoSEQ multiplex PCR; TCRdb's copy keeps in-frame clones and lacks some. Seen here are around 150,000 clones, 85% to 95% observed once, and the top ten hold approximately 6.8%. Comment on this clone: As yet, its antigen is unknown.

This CDR3 has 13 residues. V lost 3 bases to trimming and J lost 5 bases, with 8 bases between them. This TCR was recovered from an adult who received the AZD1222 COVID-19 vaccine. The source was peripheral blood, collected 28 days after the second AZD1222 dose. The V call is TRBV12-3 or TRBV12-4, the J call TRBJ2-1; D not certain. As DNA, the CDR3 is TGTGCCAGCAGTTTTACGGATCACAATGAGCAGTTCTTC. Amino acids: CASSFTDHNEQFF.